This TCR beta chain was documented in a study of shared clonotypes between healthy human individuals. Some clones are missing from TCRdb's copy, which holds only in-frame ones; the method was immunoSEQ multiplex PCR. Of over 850,000 clones listed, around 82% are singletons. CDR3 size: 13 residues. The specimen was memory CD4+ T cells from PBMCs. This sample's subset: CD45RA-negative fraction. V usage is TRBV21-1 and J usage is TRBJ2-1; TRBD2 is taken as the D call from the table, unchecked against the DNA. TRBV21-1 represents a pseudogene. The sequence was obtained from a man aged 18 to 29 in good health. Some clones in this sample may be carry-over from other donors' samples. The CDR3 region has the DNA TGTGCCAGCAGCAGGAGCGGGTACAATGAGCAGTTCTTC. The encoded protein is CASSRSGYNEQFF.